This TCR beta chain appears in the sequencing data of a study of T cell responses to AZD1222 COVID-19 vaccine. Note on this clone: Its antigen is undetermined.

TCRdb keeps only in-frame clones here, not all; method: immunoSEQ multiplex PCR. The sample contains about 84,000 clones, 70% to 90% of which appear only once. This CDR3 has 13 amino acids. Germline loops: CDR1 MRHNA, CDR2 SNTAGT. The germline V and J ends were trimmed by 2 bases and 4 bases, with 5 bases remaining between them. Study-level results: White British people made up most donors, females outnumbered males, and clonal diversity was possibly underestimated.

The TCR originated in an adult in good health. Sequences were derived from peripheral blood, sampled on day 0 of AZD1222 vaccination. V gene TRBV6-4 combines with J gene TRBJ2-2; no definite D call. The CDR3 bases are TGTGCCAGCAGTGACAGGGCCACCGGGGAGCTGTTTTTT. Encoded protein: CASSDRATGELFF.